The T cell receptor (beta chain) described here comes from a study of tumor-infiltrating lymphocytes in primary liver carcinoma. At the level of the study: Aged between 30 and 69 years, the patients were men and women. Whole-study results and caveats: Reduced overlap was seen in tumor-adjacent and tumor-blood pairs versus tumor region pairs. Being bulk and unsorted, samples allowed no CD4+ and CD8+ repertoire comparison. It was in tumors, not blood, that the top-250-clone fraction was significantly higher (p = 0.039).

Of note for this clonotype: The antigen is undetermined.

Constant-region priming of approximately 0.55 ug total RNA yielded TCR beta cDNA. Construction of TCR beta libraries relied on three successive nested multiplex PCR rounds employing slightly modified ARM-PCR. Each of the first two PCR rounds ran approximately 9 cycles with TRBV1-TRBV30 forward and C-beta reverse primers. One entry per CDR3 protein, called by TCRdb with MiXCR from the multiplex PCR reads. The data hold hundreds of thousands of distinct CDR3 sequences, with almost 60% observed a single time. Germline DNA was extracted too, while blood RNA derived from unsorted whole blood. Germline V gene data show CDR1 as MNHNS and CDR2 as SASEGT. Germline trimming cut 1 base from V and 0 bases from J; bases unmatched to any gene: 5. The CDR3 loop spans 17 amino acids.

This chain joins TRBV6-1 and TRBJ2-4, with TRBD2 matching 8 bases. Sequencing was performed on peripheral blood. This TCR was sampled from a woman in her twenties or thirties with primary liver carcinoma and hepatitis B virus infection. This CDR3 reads CASSEVVAGLAKNIQYF. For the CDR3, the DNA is TGTGCCAGCAGTGAAGTAGTAGCGGGACTAGCCAAAAACATTCAGTACTTC.